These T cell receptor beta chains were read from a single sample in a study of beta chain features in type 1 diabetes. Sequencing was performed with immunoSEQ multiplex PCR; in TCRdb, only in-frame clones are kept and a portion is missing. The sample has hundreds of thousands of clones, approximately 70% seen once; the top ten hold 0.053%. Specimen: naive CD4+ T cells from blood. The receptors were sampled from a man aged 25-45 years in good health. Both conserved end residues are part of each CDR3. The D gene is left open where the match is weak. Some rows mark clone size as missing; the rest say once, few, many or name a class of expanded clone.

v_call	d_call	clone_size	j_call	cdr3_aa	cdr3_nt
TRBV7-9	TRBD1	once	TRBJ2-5	CASSLTGTGGSRETQYF	TGTGCCAGCAGCTTGACCGGGACAGGGGGCTCGAGAGAGACCCAGTACTTC
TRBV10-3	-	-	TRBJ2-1	CAMATRSEQFF	TGTGCCATGGCTACCAGGAGTGAGCAGTTCTTC
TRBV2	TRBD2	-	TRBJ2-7	CASRTSGNSYEQYF	TGTGCCAGCAGGACTAGCGGGAATTCCTACGAGCAGTACTTC
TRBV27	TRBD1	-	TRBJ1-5	CASRVTGTGQPQHF	TGTGCCAGCAGGGTGACAGGGACCGGTCAGCCCCAGCATTTT
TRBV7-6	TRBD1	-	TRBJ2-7	CASSFGTGRDGEQYF	TGTGCCAGCAGCTTTGGGACAGGGAGGGATGGCGAGCAGTACTTC
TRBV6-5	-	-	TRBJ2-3	CASSESDTQYF	TGTGCCAGCAGCGAGAGTGATACGCAGTATTTT
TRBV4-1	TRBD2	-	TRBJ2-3	CASSQDGGLANIDTQYF	TGCGCCAGCAGCCAAGATGGGGGACTAGCGAATATAGATACGCAGTATTTT
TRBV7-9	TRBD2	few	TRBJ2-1	CASRPLAGRTSSYNEQFF	TGTGCCAGCCGTCCACTAGCGGGGCGTACCAGCTCCTACAATGAGCAGTTCTTC
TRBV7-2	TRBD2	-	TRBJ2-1	CASSLAGLAGGADEQFF	TGTGCCAGCAGCTTAGCGGGACTAGCGGGAGGGGCCGATGAGCAGTTCTTC
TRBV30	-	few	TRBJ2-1	CAWTRTYNEQFF	TGTGCCTGGACCAGGACCTACAATGAGCAGTTCTTC
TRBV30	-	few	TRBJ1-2	CAWKFRNTTSGYYGYTF	TGTGCCTGGAAATTTAGGAACACAACGAGCGGCTACTATGGCTACACCTTC
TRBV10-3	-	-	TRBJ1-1	CAISTRDSSNTEAFF	TGTGCCATCAGCACCCGGGACTCCTCGAACACTGAAGCTTTCTTT
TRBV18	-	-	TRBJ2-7	CASSPKGVWVSYEQYF	TGTGCCAGCTCACCTAAGGGGGTATGGGTCTCCTACGAGCAGTACTTC
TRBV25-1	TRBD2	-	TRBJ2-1	CASGIAGGPKDEQFF	TGTGCCAGCGGCATAGCGGGAGGGCCAAAAGATGAGCAGTTCTTC
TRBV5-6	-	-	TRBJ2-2	CASSRRLGLNTGELFF	TGTGCCAGCAGCCGGCGCCTGGGACTGAACACCGGGGAGCTGTTTTTT
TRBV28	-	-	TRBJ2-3	CASSLAAGGADTQYF	TGTGCCAGCAGTTTAGCGGCCGGGGGTGCAGATACGCAGTATTTT
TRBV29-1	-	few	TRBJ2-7	CSGRTAGHEQYF	TGCAGCGGAAGGACAGCCGGCCACGAGCAGTACTTC
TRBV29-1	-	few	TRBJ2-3	CSVEQSTDTQYF	TGCAGCGTTGAACAGAGCACAGATACGCAGTATTTT
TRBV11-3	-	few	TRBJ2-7	CASSMREVGEQYF	TGTGCCAGCAGCATGAGGGAAGTCGGGGAGCAGTACTTC
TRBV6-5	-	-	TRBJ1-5	CASSPVFGQPQHF	TGTGCCAGCAGCCCAGTTTTTGGGCAGCCCCAGCATTTT
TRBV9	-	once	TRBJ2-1	CASSVESPYNEQFF	TGTGCCAGCAGCGTAGAAAGCCCATACAATGAGCAGTTCTTC
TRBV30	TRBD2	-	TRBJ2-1	CAWSRASGYNEQFF	TGTGCCTGGAGTCGGGCTAGCGGATACAATGAGCAGTTCTTC